A selection of T cell receptor beta chains follows, all from one sample in a study of blood T cells in healthy people across ages. MiXCR, run by TCRdb on the 5' RACE reads, gives a single entry per CDR3 protein. The sample records a few hundred thousand distinct CDR3 sequences, about 55% being singletons. Sequenced: blood. These receptor sequences come from a man between 60 and 75 years old in good health. Each CDR3 is given with its conserved first and last residue. Fields, in order: D gene, J gene, clone size, V gene, CDR3 protein, CDR3 DNA. The D gene is left open where the match is weak. Clone size is shown for a subset of rows, as once, few, many or a class of expanded clone.

D gene: NA; J gene: TRBJ2-3; clone size: NA; V gene: TRBV21-1; CDR3 protein: CASSNRRTGCTDTQYF; CDR3 DNA: TGTGCCAGCAGCAACCGGCGGACAGGGTGCACAGATACGCAGTATTTT
D gene: NA; J gene: TRBJ2-5; clone size: NA; V gene: TRBV29-1; CDR3 protein: CSVEGQDYPWEQYF; CDR3 DNA: TGCAGCGTTGAAGGTCAGGACTACCCTTGGGAGCAGTACTTC
D gene: NA; J gene: TRBJ1-1; clone size: NA; V gene: TRBV7-2; CDR3 protein: CASSFGHQNTEAFF; CDR3 DNA: TGTGCCAGCAGCTTCGGACACCAGAACACTGAAGCTTTCTTT
D gene: TRBD1; J gene: TRBJ1-2; clone size: NA; V gene: TRBV10-2; CDR3 protein: CASSRQGLLGYTF; CDR3 DNA: TGCGCCAGCAGTCGACAGGGGCTATTGGGCTACACCTTC
D gene: TRBD2; J gene: TRBJ2-1; clone size: NA; V gene: TRBV5-1; CDR3 protein: CASSVDSGAGEFF; CDR3 DNA: TGCGCCAGCAGCGTGGACTCCGGAGCGGGGGAGTTCTTC
D gene: TRBD1; J gene: TRBJ1-2; clone size: NA; V gene: TRBV20-1; CDR3 protein: CSARESSTGSWSDTF; CDR3 DNA: TGCAGTGCTAGAGAGAGTTCGACAGGGTCTTGGAGTGACACCTTC
D gene: NA; J gene: TRBJ2-7; clone size: few; V gene: TRBV7-2; CDR3 protein: CASSLASGRSYEQYF; CDR3 DNA: TGTGCCAGCAGCTTAGCTAGCGGCCGCTCCTACGAGCAGTACTTC
D gene: NA; J gene: TRBJ2-7; clone size: few; V gene: TRBV28; CDR3 protein: CASSRGHSEQYF; CDR3 DNA: TGTGCCAGCAGCCGTGGACACTCCGAACAGTACTTC
D gene: NA; J gene: TRBJ2-1; clone size: NA; V gene: TRBV7-2; CDR3 protein: CASSWGRVGFYNEQFF; CDR3 DNA: TGTGCCAGCAGCTGGGGACGGGTGGGTTTCTACAATGAGCAGTTCTTC
D gene: NA; J gene: TRBJ2-7; clone size: NA; V gene: TRBV20-1; CDR3 protein: CSAREGGTYEQYF; CDR3 DNA: TGCAGTGCTAGAGAGGGCGGCACCTACGAGCAGTACTTC
D gene: NA; J gene: TRBJ2-3; clone size: NA; V gene: TRBV5-1; CDR3 protein: CASSLGASDTQYF; CDR3 DNA: TGCGCCAGCAGCTTGGGGGCGTCAGATACGCAGTATTTT
D gene: TRBD1; J gene: TRBJ1-1; clone size: few; V gene: TRBV18; CDR3 protein: CASSPRGGGADTFF; CDR3 DNA: TGTGCCAGCTCCCCCAGGGGGGGGGGCGCCGACACTTTCTTT
D gene: NA; J gene: TRBJ1-5; clone size: NA; V gene: TRBV20-1; CDR3 protein: CSARGDSDQPQHF; CDR3 DNA: TGCAGTGCTAGAGGAGACTCGGATCAGCCCCAGCATTTT
D gene: NA; J gene: TRBJ2-7; clone size: few; V gene: TRBV5-1; CDR3 protein: CASSFRTEPSSYEQYF; CDR3 DNA: TGCGCCAGCAGCTTCAGGACAGAACCGAGCTCCTACGAGCAGTACTTC
D gene: NA; J gene: TRBJ2-6; clone size: NA; V gene: TRBV19; CDR3 protein: CATQLSSGANVLTF; CDR3 DNA: TGTGCCACCCAGCTTAGCTCTGGGGCCAACGTCCTGACTTTC
D gene: TRBD1; J gene: TRBJ2-7; clone size: many; V gene: TRBV20-1; CDR3 protein: CSAGTGLFLEQYF; CDR3 DNA: TGCAGTGCTGGGACAGGGTTATTTCTCGAGCAGTACTTC
D gene: TRBD2; J gene: TRBJ2-5; clone size: NA; V gene: TRBV10-3; CDR3 protein: CAISESTSGGLQETQYF; CDR3 DNA: TGTGCCATCAGTGAGTCGACTAGCGGGGGGTTACAAGAGACCCAGTACTTC
D gene: NA; J gene: TRBJ2-3; clone size: few; V gene: TRBV29-1; CDR3 protein: CSVEVRQGGRVDTQYF; CDR3 DNA: TGCAGCGTTGAAGTCCGGCAGGGCGGCCGCGTGGATACGCAGTATTTT
D gene: TRBD2; J gene: TRBJ2-3; clone size: few; V gene: TRBV5-1; CDR3 protein: CASSFTKTSGSTDTQYF; CDR3 DNA: TGCGCCAGCAGCTTCACCAAGACTAGCGGGAGCACAGATACGCAGTATTTT
D gene: NA; J gene: TRBJ1-1; clone size: NA; V gene: TRBV4-3; CDR3 protein: CASTHRQRNTEAFF; CDR3 DNA: TGCGCCAGCACTCACAGGCAACGGAACACTGAAGCTTTCTTT
D gene: NA; J gene: TRBJ2-4; clone size: NA; V gene: TRBV12-3/TRBV12-4; CDR3 protein: CASSSGRSGVSGNIQYF; CDR3 DNA: TGTGCCAGCAGCTCCGGAAGGTCAGGAGTGAGTGGGAACATTCAGTACTTC
D gene: NA; J gene: TRBJ1-5; clone size: NA; V gene: TRBV7-9; CDR3 protein: CASSRGDGQPQHF; CDR3 DNA: TGTGCCAGCAGCCGAGGGGACGGACAGCCCCAGCATTTT
D gene: NA; J gene: TRBJ1-2; clone size: NA; V gene: TRBV20-1; CDR3 protein: CSARDGGGYGYTF; CDR3 DNA: TGCAGTGCCAGGGATGGGGGAGGGTATGGCTACACCTTC
D gene: NA; J gene: TRBJ2-5; clone size: many; V gene: TRBV29-1; CDR3 protein: CSASDSPQETQYF; CDR3 DNA: TGCAGCGCCTCGGACAGCCCCCAAGAGACCCAGTACTTC
D gene: NA; J gene: TRBJ2-7; clone size: few; V gene: TRBV10-3; CDR3 protein: CAISESPASYEQYF; CDR3 DNA: TGTGCCATCAGTGAGTCGCCAGCGTCCTACGAGCAGTACTTC
D gene: NA; J gene: TRBJ2-1; clone size: NA; V gene: TRBV5-5; CDR3 protein: CASSLPGMYNEQFF; CDR3 DNA: TGTGCCAGCAGCTTGCCAGGGATGTACAATGAGCAGTTCTTC
D gene: NA; J gene: TRBJ2-3; clone size: NA; V gene: TRBV4-1; CDR3 protein: CASTLGGSGTDTQYF; CDR3 DNA: TGCGCCAGCACCCTCGGAGGGTCCGGGACAGATACGCAGTATTTT
D gene: NA; J gene: TRBJ2-1; clone size: few; V gene: TRBV2; CDR3 protein: CASRRNNNEQFF; CDR3 DNA: TGTGCCAGCCGTCGGAATAACAATGAGCAGTTCTTC
D gene: TRBD2; J gene: TRBJ2-1; clone size: NA; V gene: TRBV29-1; CDR3 protein: CSVKRDPLNEQFF; CDR3 DNA: TGCAGCGTTAAGCGGGATCCGTTGAATGAGCAGTTCTTC
D gene: NA; J gene: TRBJ1-1; clone size: NA; V gene: TRBV27; CDR3 protein: CASQFTGLGNAEAFF; CDR3 DNA: TGTGCCAGCCAGTTTACGGGGCTGGGGAACGCTGAAGCTTTCTTT